This entry lists 7 T cell receptor beta chains sequenced from one sample in a study of T cells expressing NK-cell markers. Each CDR3 protein gets one entry in TCRdb, which reprocessed the 5' RACE reads and gives no DNA. The sample holds 150,000 or so distinct CDR3 sequences. Sequencing used blood T cells: a sorted CD56 or NKG2C T cell subset, CD4+ or CD8+ T cells, or bulk PBMC T cells (not recorded which). The origin of the receptors is a woman between 18 and 75 years old in good health.

The chain links TRBV5-1 to TRBJ2-7; TCRdb's D call, TRBD1, is unchecked because there is no DNA. CDR1 SGHRS and CDR2 YFSETQ come from the germline V gene. There are 15 residues in the CDR3. The CDR3 reads CASSRGTGGSYEQYF.

V gene TRBV20-1 combines with J gene TRBJ2-4; the D gene TCRdb calls, TRBD2, cannot be checked with no DNA. CDR3 length: 16 residues. In germline, CDR1 is DFQATT, CDR2 SNEGSKA (reference sequence). This CDR3 reads CSARLDRSGGAGIQYF.

The chain recombines TRBV24-1 with TRBJ1-5; TCRdb's D gene call, TRBD1, goes unchecked for lack of DNA. The CDR3 runs 14 residues. CDR1 is KGHDR and CDR2 is SFDVKD in the germline V gene. The CDR3 loop reads CATTEGEPDPPQHF.

The rearrangement joins TRBV12-3 or TRBV12-4 to TRBJ2-1; TCRdb outputs TRBD2, but without DNA this stays unchecked. This CDR3 has 17 residues. The CDR3 here is CASSFSTGKRGGAEQFF.

The chain is built from TRBV5-1 and TRBJ2-2; the TCRdb call, TRBD2, lacks DNA for checking. Looked up from germline, CDR1 is SGHRS and CDR2 is YFSETQ. The length of the CDR3 is 16 residues. This chain's CDR3 is CASSPTGSSITGELFF.

J is TRBJ2-5 and V is TRBV10-2; TCRdb proposes TRBD2, but this gene call is untestable without DNA. CDR3 size: 13 residues. Germline V lookup: CDR1 WSHSY, CDR2 SAAADI. CDR3: CASSERPGETQYF.

The genes are TRBV20-1 and TRBJ1-5; TCRdb calls TRBD1, which cannot be checked without DNA. Germline V gene data show CDR1 as DFQATT and CDR2 as SNEGSKA (reference sequence). CDR3 length: 16 amino acids. CDR3 residues: CSARPGRALFNQPQHF.